These 13 T cell receptor beta chains came from one sample sequenced in a study of cytomegalovirus exposure and HLA in healthy donors. Primers: 60 Vbeta forward and 13 Jbeta reverse. TCRdb keeps only in-frame clones here, not all; method: immunoSEQ multiplex PCR. The sample lists 170,000 or so clones, approximately 84% occurring once. The sequencing input was PBMCs. All receptors come from a girl aged 10 to 17 in good health and CMV-seropositive.

This clone came up once. The germline gene is not matched at one end of the junction; a read error may be the cause. This sequence joins TRBV18 and TRBJ2-7, with TRBD1 matching 9 bases. CDR3 size: 14 residues. Germline V CDR1 and CDR2: KGHSH, LQKENI. The CDR3 reads CASSPQGAAKEQYF. CDR3 DNA: TGTGCCAGCTCCCCACAGGGGGCAGCGAAAGAGCAGTACTTC. Complete variable domain (other parts from reference TRBV18 and TRBJ2-7): NAGVMQNPRHLVRRRGQEARLRCSPMKGHSHVYWYRQLPEEGLKFMVYLQKENIIDESGMPKERFSAEFPKEGPSILRIQQVVRGDSAAYFCASSPQGAAKEQYFGPGTRLTVT.

The chain recombines TRBV6-1 with TRBJ1-5, with unresolved D. The CDR3 loop spans 15 amino acids. Germline lookup yields CDR1 MNHNS and CDR2 SASEGT. Deletions cut 1 base from V and 5 bases from J, with 12 bases between. Here the CDR3 reads CASSEGRRVHQPQHF. CDR3 bases: TGTGCCAGCAGTGAAGGGCGGAGGGTTCATCAGCCCCAGCATTTT.

V is TRBV19 and J is TRBJ1-1; 7 nucleotides line up with TRBD1. This CDR3 contains 15 residues. V lost 7 bases to trimming and J lost 0 bases; unmatched junction nucleotides: 8. Germline V gene sequence: CDR1 LNHDA, CDR2 SQIVND (reference sequence). DNA for the CDR3: TGTGCCAGTACCCGACAGGGTACGATGAACACTGAAGCTTTCTTT. Translated, it gives CASTRQGTMNTEAFF.

The chain employs TRBV7-8 and TRBJ2-7; 8 positions agree with TRBD2. Germline CDR1 SGHVS, CDR2 FQNEAQ. The CDR3 has 15 residues. Trimming removed 5 bases from V and 1 base from J; junction bases left unmatched: 7. The CDR3 loop is CASSAPGLVSYEQYF. DNA for the CDR3: TGTGCCAGCAGCGCCCCGGGACTAGTTTCCTACGAGCAGTACTTC.

V usage is TRBV27 and J usage is TRBJ2-7; D is unclear. Per the germline V gene, CDR1 is MNHEY and CDR2 is SMNVEV (reference sequence). Trimming removed 8 bases from V and 1 base from J, with 15 bases in between. This CDR3 is built from 14 residues. The CDR3, as DNA: TGTGCCAGCTCCGTCGACATAAAGTCCTACGAGCAGTACTTC. Translated: CASSVDIKSYEQYF.

This chain uses TRBV19 with TRBJ1-2; 7 bases are a match to TRBD1. The germline CDR1 and CDR2 sequences are LNHDA and SQIVND (reference sequence). The CDR3 totals 13 residues. Trimming cost V 8 bases and J 7 bases; bases outside gene matches: 10. CDR3 region: CASCRQGMTGYTF. DNA of the CDR3: TGTGCCAGTTGTCGACAGGGAATGACTGGCTACACCTTC.

This chain uses TRBV30 with TRBJ1-2; TRBD1 is a possible D gene (5 bases). With 7 bases removed from V and 2 bases from J, the gap between germline ends came to 20 bases. Germline V gene lookup returns CDR1 GTSNPN and CDR2 SVGIG (reference sequence). This CDR3 has 15 amino acids. This chain's CDR3 is CASRADRNGNYGYTF. The CDR3 DNA follows: TGTGCCTCACGGGCCGACAGAAACGGGAACTATGGCTACACCTTC.

V usage is TRBV27 and J usage is TRBJ1-2, with TRBD1 matching over 9 bases. Germline CDR1 MNHEY, CDR2 SMNVEV (reference sequence). The J segment lost 6 bases and the V segment lost 5 bases, leaving 10 bases of the junction unmatched. The CDR3 has 15 residues. The CDR3 DNA reads TGTGCCAGCAGTCCACAAGGACAGGGGAAAAATGGCTACACCTTC. Its protein product is CASSPQGQGKNGYTF.

This chain uses TRBV30 with TRBJ1-1; TRBD1 matches 7 bases. Looked up from germline, CDR1 is GTSNPN and CDR2 is SVGIG (reference sequence). Trimming at V came to 1 base and at J to 7 bases, leaving 6 bases not matched to a gene. The CDR3 covers 13 residues. The CDR3 region is CAWSATGVGEAFF. The CDR3, as DNA: TGTGCCTGGAGTGCTACAGGGGTGGGTGAAGCTTTCTTT.

This chain connects TRBV2 to TRBJ2-1, with 7 bases aligning to TRBD2. Germline values: CDR1 SNHLY, CDR2 FYNNEI. With 1 base clipped from V and 7 bases from J, the junction kept 4 bases outside the gene matches. This CDR3 region has 14 residues. The CDR3 nucleotides are TGTGCCAGCAGTGAAGGCGGGGGATTGAATGAGCAGTTCTTC. Translating it yields CASSEGGGLNEQFF.

This sequence joins TRBV10-2 and TRBJ1-2; possible D gene TRBD1, 6 bases. The CDR3 length is 13 residues. Germline values: CDR1 WSHSY, CDR2 SAAADI. Trimming took off 0 bases at V and 12 bases at J, with 14 bases between the two ends. The chain's CDR3 is CASSESGGRVNTF. The CDR3 coding sequence is TGCGCCAGCAGTGAGTCGGGGGGGCGCGTTAACACCTTC.

In the case of this clone: One end of the junction does not line up with germline, which may come from a read error. V usage is TRBV7-7 and J usage is TRBJ2-1, with D possibly being TRBD2 (6 bases). Germline V lookup: CDR1 SSHAT, CDR2 FNYEAQ (reference sequence). The CDR3 sequence is 18 residues long. The CDR3 nucleotides are TGTGCTAGCAGCTTAGCTCCCCCGACTAGAAGCTCCTACAATGAGCAGTTCTTC. It yields the protein CASSLAPPTRSSYNEQFF. Filled out from reference TRBV7-7 and TRBJ2-1, the complete variable domain reads GAGVSQSPRYKVTKRGQDVTLRCDPISSHATLYWYQQALGQGPEFLTYFNYEAQPDKSGLPSDRFSAERPEGSISTLTIQRTEQRDSAMYRCASSLAPPTRSSYNEQFFGPGTRLTVL.

The CDR3 is CASGGRSGGLDEQFF. The CDR3 nucleotides are TGTGCTAGTGGAGGTCGCAGCGGGGGATTGGATGAGCAGTTCTTC. The V and J genes are TRBV12-5 and TRBJ2-1; TRBD2 matches 8 bases. J was trimmed by 8 bases and V by 6 bases; bases with no gene match: 12. The CDR3 is 15 amino acids. Germline assignment: CDR1 LGHNT and CDR2 FRNRAP.